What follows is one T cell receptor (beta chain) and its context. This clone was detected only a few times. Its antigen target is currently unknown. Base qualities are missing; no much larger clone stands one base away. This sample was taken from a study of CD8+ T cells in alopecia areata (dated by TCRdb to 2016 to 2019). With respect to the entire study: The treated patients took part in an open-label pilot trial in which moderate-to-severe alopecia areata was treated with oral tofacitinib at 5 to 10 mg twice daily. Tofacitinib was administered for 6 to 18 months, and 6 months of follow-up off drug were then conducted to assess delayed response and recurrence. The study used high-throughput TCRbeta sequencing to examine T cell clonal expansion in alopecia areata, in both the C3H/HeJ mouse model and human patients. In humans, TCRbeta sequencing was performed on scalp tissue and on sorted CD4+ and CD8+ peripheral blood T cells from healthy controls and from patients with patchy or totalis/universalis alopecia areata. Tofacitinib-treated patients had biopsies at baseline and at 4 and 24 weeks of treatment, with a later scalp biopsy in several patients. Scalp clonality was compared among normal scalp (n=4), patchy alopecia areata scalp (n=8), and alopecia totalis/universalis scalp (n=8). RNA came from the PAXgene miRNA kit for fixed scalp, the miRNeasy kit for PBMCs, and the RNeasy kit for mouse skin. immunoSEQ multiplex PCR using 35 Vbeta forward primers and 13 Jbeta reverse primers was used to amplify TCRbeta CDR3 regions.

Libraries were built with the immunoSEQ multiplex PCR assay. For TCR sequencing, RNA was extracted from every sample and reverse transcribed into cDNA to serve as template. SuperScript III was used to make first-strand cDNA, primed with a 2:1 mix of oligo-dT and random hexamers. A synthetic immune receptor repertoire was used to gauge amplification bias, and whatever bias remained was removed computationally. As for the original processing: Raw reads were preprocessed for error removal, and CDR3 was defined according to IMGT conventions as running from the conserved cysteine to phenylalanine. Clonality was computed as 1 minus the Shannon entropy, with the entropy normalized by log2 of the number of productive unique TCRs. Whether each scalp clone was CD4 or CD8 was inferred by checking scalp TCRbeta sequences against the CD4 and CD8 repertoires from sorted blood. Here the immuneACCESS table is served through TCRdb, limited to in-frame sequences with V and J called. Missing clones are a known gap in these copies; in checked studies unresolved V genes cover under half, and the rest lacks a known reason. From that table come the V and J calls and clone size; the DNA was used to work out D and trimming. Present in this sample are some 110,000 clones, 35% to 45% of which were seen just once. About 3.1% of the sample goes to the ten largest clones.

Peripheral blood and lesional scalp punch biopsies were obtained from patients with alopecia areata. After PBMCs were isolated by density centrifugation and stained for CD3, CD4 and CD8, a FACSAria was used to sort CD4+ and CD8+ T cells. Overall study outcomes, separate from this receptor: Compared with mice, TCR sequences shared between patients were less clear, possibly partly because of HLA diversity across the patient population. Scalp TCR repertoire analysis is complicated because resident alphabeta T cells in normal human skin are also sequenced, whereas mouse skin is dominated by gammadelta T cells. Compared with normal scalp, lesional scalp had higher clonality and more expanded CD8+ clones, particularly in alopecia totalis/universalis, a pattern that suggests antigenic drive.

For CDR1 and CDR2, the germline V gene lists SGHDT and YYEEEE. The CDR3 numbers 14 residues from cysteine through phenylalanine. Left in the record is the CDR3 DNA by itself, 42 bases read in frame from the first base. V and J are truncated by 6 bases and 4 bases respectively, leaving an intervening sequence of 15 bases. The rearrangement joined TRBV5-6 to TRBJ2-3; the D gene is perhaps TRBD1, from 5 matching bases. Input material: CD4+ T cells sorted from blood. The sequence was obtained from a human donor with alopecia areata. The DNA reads TGTGCCAGCACCCCAGACAGAAGGTCAGATACGCAGTATTTT. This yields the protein CASTPDRRSDTQYF.